The text below deals with one T cell receptor (beta chain). What it binds is unknown. These data are taken from a study of cytomegalovirus exposure and HLA in healthy donors. Donors were nominally healthy when sampled, though unrecorded immune exposures were likely. The germline CDR1 and CDR2 sequences are LNHDA and SQIVND (reference sequence). CDR3 length: 13 amino acids. V was shortened by 1 base and J by 1 base, with 2 bases between the two germline ends. General study findings and limits: Accounts indicate the classifier identified cytomegalovirus status with strong specificity and sensitivity. Trimming of TCR beta V- and J-genes showed a link, identified in a later analysis, to a missense DCLRE1C variant. An analysis that was carried out later associated 16,951 TCR beta sequences with HLA alleles at 0.05 false discovery rate.

PCR amplification relied on 60 Vbeta primers (plus 13 Jbeta primers). Here immunoSEQ multiplex PCR was the method, and the copy in TCRdb shows in-frame clones only, minus some. Of about 130,000 clones in the sample, roughly three quarters were seen once. The specimen was PBMCs. This TCR was recovered from a man aged 25 to 40 in good health and CMV-seronegative. The chain is built from TRBV19 and TRBJ1-5; unclear D gene. The DNA of the CDR3 is TGTGCCAGTAGTATAGCAAGCAATCAGCCCCAGCATTTT. This gives the protein CASSIASNQPQHF.